The clone carrying this TCR beta chain was picked up a small number of times. No antigen is known for it. Trimming pared 6 bases from V and 4 bases from J, leaving 7 bases between. The CDR3 length is 12 residues. Germline loops: CDR1 MNHNS, CDR2 SASEGT. This record belongs to a study of shared clonotypes between healthy human individuals. Sequenced by immunoSEQ multiplex PCR; TCRdb stores in-frame clones only, minus some. Among approximately 470,000 clones, roughly 80% were seen once, and the ten largest hold roughly 13%. Study results and caveats: Having only a few donors restricted how much genetic and exposure-history diversity was captured.

The clonotype was recovered from a woman between 40 and 50 years old in good health. Some clones in this sample may be carry-over from other donors' samples. The sequenced sample was PBMCs. The rearrangement joins TRBV6-1 to TRBJ1-3; D gene uncertain. For the CDR3, the DNA is TGTGCCAGCAGCGGGCGCGGAAACACCATATATTTT. Its protein product is CASSGRGNTIYF.